A selection of T cell receptor beta chains follows, all from one sample in a study of monozygotic twins with inflammatory bowel disease. TCRdb reprocessed the 5' RACE reads and reports one entry per CDR3 protein, with no DNA. This sample's table has fewer than 200,000 distinct CDR3 sequences. Sequenced sample: blood. These receptors were collected from a human donor with ulcerative colitis or Crohn's disease, or a healthy co-twin of an affected twin (not recorded which). CDR3s include the opening cysteine and the closing phenylalanine or tryptophan. Each record gives: V gene, J gene, CDR3 protein.

>TRBV7-2|TRBJ2-1
CASSLVGRGDEQFF
>TRBV7-2|TRBJ2-1
CASSLRVLAGAYNEQFF
>TRBV5-1|TRBJ2-2
CASSIGQNTGELFF
>TRBV24-1|TRBJ2-7
CATSQGGDKAGEQYF
>TRBV7-9|TRBJ2-5
CASSLGTGMETQYF
>TRBV5-6|TRBJ2-7
CASSPGTSSYEQYF
>TRBV5-6|TRBJ1-3
CASSPRLRSGNTIYF
>TRBV12-3/TRBV12-4|TRBJ2-1
CASSFADSKQFF
>TRBV7-3|TRBJ2-3
CASSFDRQYTDTQYF
>TRBV28|TRBJ1-4
CASTAGGTATNEKLFF
>TRBV3-1|TRBJ2-5
CASSQGDRGGGETRYF
>TRBV5-6|TRBJ2-1
CASSTGQGAYNEQFF
>TRBV5-4|TRBJ2-3
CASSLEETSGTDTQYF
>TRBV5-1|TRBJ2-2
CASSLLDTGELFF
>TRBV7-2|TRBJ1-2
CASSPGGENYGYTF
>TRBV4-1|TRBJ1-1
CASSGPLKNTEAFF
>TRBV5-1|TRBJ2-3
CASRLAAGRGGLDTQYF
>TRBV7-2|TRBJ2-1
CASSLGAEDEQFF
>TRBV27|TRBJ2-7
CASSLLGGLYEQYF
>TRBV5-1|TRBJ2-5
CASSLGTGGRGETQYF
>TRBV5-6|TRBJ2-1
CASSSVASWFF
>TRBV19|TRBJ1-1
CASSISRGNTEAFF
>TRBV3-1|TRBJ2-1
CASSQDSGGFPPNEQFF
>TRBV7-3|TRBJ2-1
CASSLKGGHPPTYNEQFF
>TRBV5-1|TRBJ2-2
CASGLQGAVGELFF
>TRBV20-1|TRBJ2-1
CSARTSSSEEYNEQFF
>TRBV12-3/TRBV12-4|TRBJ2-3
CASSGRSGASTDTQYF
>TRBV6-2/TRBV6-3|TRBJ2-3
CASNSVDSGRAYPFTDTQYF
>TRBV25-1|TRBJ2-1
CASSDLRGDNEQFF
>TRBV20-1|TRBJ2-7
CSAMTSGRARVYEQYF
>TRBV5-1|TRBJ2-5
CASSLRQGGQVGSETQYF
>TRBV4-1|TRBJ1-6
CASSQDREGTGWFTLHF
>TRBV10-3|TRBJ1-2
CAISERGTTNYGYTF
>TRBV3-1|TRBJ2-2
CASSPMDRTGELFF
>TRBV12-3/TRBV12-4|TRBJ1-1
CASSLARGVSEAFF
>TRBV10-3|TRBJ1-1
CAARRGQDEAFF
>TRBV24-1|TRBJ2-5
CATSDSIERETQYF
>TRBV18|TRBJ2-1
CASSTGERSYNEQFF
>TRBV29-1|TRBJ2-7
CSVDGVGVLPYEQYF
>TRBV25-1|TRBJ2-5
CASSELGGGVGETQYF
>TRBV6-5|TRBJ1-6
CASSRDINSPLHF
>TRBV7-9|TRBJ2-7
CASRPDSFYEQYF
>TRBV23-1|TRBJ1-5
CASSRFVTGYQPQHF
>TRBV6-5|TRBJ2-2
CASSYRPPGAGTGELFF
>TRBV15|TRBJ2-7
CATSREGPAYEQYF
>TRBV20-1|TRBJ2-1
CSAYRTSGTYNEQFF
>TRBV5-1|TRBJ2-7
CASSPWNGLEQYF
>TRBV10-3|TRBJ1-6
CAIMGGAGNSPLHF
>TRBV6-6|TRBJ2-5
CASSLASRQETQYF
>TRBV5-1|TRBJ2-7
CASSYPDITYEQYF
>TRBV9|TRBJ2-1
CASSPPGPTKSEQFF
>TRBV4-3|TRBJ1-5
CASSQEAQGGQPQHF
>TRBV15|TRBJ2-7
CATSRAASIYYEQYF
>TRBV19|TRBJ2-7
CASSIGVGSYEQYF
>TRBV9|TRBJ2-6
CASSASYSGANVLTF
>TRBV6-5|TRBJ1-1
CASSLGTASNTEAFF
>TRBV10-3|TRBJ1-5
CAISLDGTDGPQHF
>TRBV12-3/TRBV12-4|TRBJ2-2
CASSPRTSGEVGELFF
>TRBV6-1|TRBJ1-6
CASTGADLDRVFSPLHF
>TRBV11-2|TRBJ1-1
CASSLSDNRNTEAFF